This is a list of T cell receptor beta chains from one sample in a study of cytomegalovirus exposure and HLA in healthy donors. The protocol was immunoSEQ multiplex PCR, while the TCRdb copy is restricted to in-frame clones and leaves out a portion. The repertoire includes under 90,000 clones, 70% of them detected once, and roughly 9.8% sits in the top ten. The sequencing input was PBMCs. Source of these receptors: a woman between 50 and 59 years old in good health and CMV-seropositive. Each CDR3 is given with its conserved first and last residue. The D gene is left open where the match is weak. Only some rows state a clone size, as once, few, many or a class for expanded clones.

14	few	TRBD2	TRBV6-1	TRBJ2-1	TGTGCCAGCCTAGGACTAGCGGGAGGAGGTGAGCAGTTCTTC	CASLGLAGGGEQFF
15	NA	NA	TRBV10-1	TRBJ2-3	TGCGCCAGCAGTGAGATGACCGGGGGCACAGATACGCAGTATTTT	CASSEMTGGTDTQYF
17	NA	NA	TRBV12-2	TRBJ2-7	TGTGCAAGTCGCTTAATACCCCCAGGGGCGGCTACCTACGAGCAGTACTTC	CASRLIPPGAATYEQYF
14	once	TRBD1	TRBV5-1	TRBJ2-7	TGCGCCAGCAGGTCCGGGACAGGGTTCCACGAGCAGTACTTC	CASRSGTGFHEQYF
16	NA	TRBD2	TRBV7-2	TRBJ2-5	TGTGCCAGCAGCTTGTGGGAGAGCGGGGGAGGGGAGACCCAGTACTTC	CASSLWESGGGETQYF
15	NA	NA	TRBV2	TRBJ2-4	TGTGCCAGCAGTGAATTGGGGACTGAGAAAAACATTCAGTACTTC	CASSELGTEKNIQYF
17	few	TRBD2	TRBV7-2	TRBJ2-7	TGTGCCAGCAGCTTGTCGGCTAGCGGGGGCTTTTCCTACGAGCAGTACTTC	CASSLSASGGFSYEQYF
16	NA	TRBD1	TRBV28	TRBJ2-7	TGTGCCAGCAGTCCAGAGACATGGACAGGGACGGAAGAGCAGTACTTC	CASSPETWTGTEEQYF
15	NA	TRBD2	TRBV6-7	TRBJ2-7	TGTGCCAGCAGAAACTATAGCGGGAGAGCCTACGAGCAGTACTTC	CASRNYSGRAYEQYF
16	NA	TRBD1	TRBV27	TRBJ2-2	TGTGCCAGCAGTTCCCTGGGACAGGGAGGATCCGGGGAGCTGTTTTTT	CASSSLGQGGSGELFF
15	once	TRBD2	TRBV6-5	TRBJ2-7	TGTGCCAGCACATCCATAGCGGGGGCGTCCTACGAGCAGTACTTC	CASTSIAGASYEQYF
14	NA	NA	TRBV25-1	TRBJ1-2	TGTGCCAGCGGTAGTGGGGGGGCTTGGTATGGCTACACCTTC	CASGSGGAWYGYTF
12	NA	TRBD1	TRBV29-1	TRBJ1-5	TGCAGCGCAGGGGGCGGCAATCAGCCCCAGCATTTT	CSAGGGNQPQHF
14	NA	NA	TRBV7-6	TRBJ2-3	TGTGCCAGCAGCTTCGGACTGAGCACAGATACGCAGTATTTT	CASSFGLSTDTQYF
15	NA	NA	TRBV5-6	TRBJ2-7	TGTGCCAGCAGCTCTCGTGCAGGGTCTGGGCACGAGCAGTACTTC	CASSSRAGSGHEQYF
18	many	TRBD1	TRBV6-1	TRBJ1-2	TGTGCCAGCAGTGATCCGGGACAGAGATTTGGGGGGAATGATGGCTACACCTTC	CASSDPGQRFGGNDGYTF
14	few	TRBD1	TRBV6-5	TRBJ1-2	TGTGCCAGCAGTTTCGGGACAGGGAACTATGGCTACACCTTC	CASSFGTGNYGYTF
15	NA	TRBD1	TRBV5-4	TRBJ2-2	TGTGCCAGCAGCTTGCAGGGGGCGCGGACCGGGGAGCTGTTTTTT	CASSLQGARTGELFF
14	NA	TRBD1	TRBV5-6	TRBJ1-2	TGTGCCAGCAGCCTGGGACAGGGGGACTATGGCTACACCTTC	CASSLGQGDYGYTF
16	once	TRBD1	TRBV6-1	TRBJ1-4	TGTGCCAGCAGTGAGTGGGCAGGGGGTGCTAATGAAAAACTGTTTTTT	CASSEWAGGANEKLFF
13	once	NA	TRBV29-1	TRBJ2-1	TGCAGCGTTGAAGCCCCGCCGGGGAATGAGCAGTTCTTC	CSVEAPPGNEQFF
14	NA	NA	TRBV5-4	TRBJ1-3	TGTGCCAGCAGCTTCGACACCTCTGGAAACACCATATATTTT	CASSFDTSGNTIYF
18	NA	TRBD1	TRBV19	TRBJ1-6	TGTGCCAGTAGTTTCTCCGAACCCCAGGGGGCGGATAATTCACCCCTCCACTTT	CASSFSEPQGADNSPLHF
15	NA	NA	TRBV5-1	TRBJ1-1	TGCGCCAGCAGTTATGGGGGGGCCGGGAACACTGAAGCTTTCTTT	CASSYGGAGNTEAFF
16	NA	NA	TRBV5-1	TRBJ2-1	TGCGCCAGCAGTCATAAACAGGCGAGCTCCTACAATGAGCAGTTCTTC	CASSHKQASSYNEQFF
15	few	TRBD1	TRBV28	TRBJ1-1	TGTGCCAGCAGGAGGGGACAGTACTTGAACACTGAAGCTTTCTTT	CASRRGQYLNTEAFF
15	NA	TRBD2	TRBV30	TRBJ2-7	TGTGCCTGGAGTCGCGGACTAGCGGGAGGGAAAGAGCAGTACTTC	CAWSRGLAGGKEQYF
15	NA	NA	TRBV9	TRBJ1-6	TGTGCCAGCAGCTCCCAGGAGGCTTGGGATTCACCCCTCCACTTT	CASSSQEAWDSPLHF
14	NA	NA	TRBV5-1	TRBJ2-5	TGCGCCAGCAGCTCGCGGGACTTACAAGAGACCCAGTACTTC	CASSSRDLQETQYF
15	NA	TRBD2	TRBV6-5	TRBJ2-3	TGTGCCAGCAGTGGACTAGCGGGAGGGCCAGATACGCAGTATTTT	CASSGLAGGPDTQYF
15	few	TRBD1	TRBV12-5	TRBJ2-1	TGTGCTAGTGGTTTGGGGGGGACAGGGAACAATGAGCAGTTCTTC	CASGLGGTGNNEQFF
16	NA	TRBD2	TRBV27	TRBJ2-6	TGTGCCAGCAGCGGGGGGGGGACCTCCGGGGCCAACGTCCTGACTTTC	CASSGGGTSGANVLTF
13	NA	TRBD1	TRBV27	TRBJ2-7	TGTGCCAGCAGGACGCCGGGACAGAGCGAGCAGTACTTC	CASRTPGQSEQYF
15	NA	TRBD1	TRBV9	TRBJ2-5	TGTGCCAGCAGCGAGCTCGGGACAGAGAGGGAGACCCAGTACTTC	CASSELGTERETQYF
15	few	NA	TRBV15	TRBJ1-5	TGTGCCACCAGCAGAGCCATCCCGGGCAATCAGCCCCAGCATTTT	CATSRAIPGNQPQHF
16	NA	TRBD1	TRBV5-5	TRBJ1-1	TGTGCCAGCAGCTCAGTGACAGGGGTTGGGAACACTGAAGCTTTCTTT	CASSSVTGVGNTEAFF
13	NA	NA	TRBV10-2	TRBJ1-5	TGCGCCAGCAGTACACAGGGAGATCAGCCCCAGCATTTT	CASSTQGDQPQHF
15	few	NA	TRBV5-3	TRBJ2-3	TGTGCCAGAAGCCCTGCTCTACCTCTGCGCGATACGCAGTATTTT	CARSPALPLRDTQYF
18	NA	TRBD1	TRBV5-1	TRBJ2-6	TGCGCCAGCAGCTTTGCAGGACAGGGTGACTCTGGGGCCAACGTCCTGACTTTC	CASSFAGQGDSGANVLTF
11	NA	NA	TRBV10-2	TRBJ2-1	TGCGCCAGCAGGACTTACAATGAGCAGTTCTTC	CASRTYNEQFF
11	NA	NA	TRBV20-1	TRBJ2-3	TGCAGTGCTGATTACTTGTATACGCAGTATTTT	CSADYLYTQYF
14	NA	NA	TRBV5-4	TRBJ2-7	TGTGCCAGCAGCTTGGGGGATCGGGGTGGCGAGCAGTACTTC	CASSLGDRGGEQYF
15	NA	TRBD2	TRBV29-1	TRBJ2-1	TGCAGCGTTGAAGATTTGGGGGGGAGGGGCGATGAGCAGTTCTTC	CSVEDLGGRGDEQFF